This T cell receptor beta chain originates from a study of T cells in women clearing cervical HPV infection. Overall study context: Case blood drawn at lesion detection; control blood after infection cleared. HLA type could not be excluded as a confounder. Broader study findings: TRBV6-7 relative abundance averaged 0.11% in cases and under 0.2% in controls. It is unknown whether associations predate infection; no effector/memory or HPV-specific sorting.

This CDR3 is 13 amino acids long. Trimming pared 3 bases from V and 4 bases from J, leaving 7 bases between. In the case of this clone: Antigen unknown. The read gets to within 3 residues of the CDR3 end, and the germline J gene fills in the rest.

Assay used: immunoSEQ multiplex PCR; TCRdb lists only in-frame clones, some missing. In all, the sample yields about 15,000 clones. The source material was blood buffy coat. The receptor was isolated from a woman aged 18 to 75 with a cervical HPV16 infection that either progressed to CIN3+ or cleared (not recorded which). The chain has TRBV12-3 or TRBV12-4 and TRBJ2-1; D ambiguous. Incomplete CDR3 DNA: TGTGCCAGCAGTTTGGTAGGGTACAATGAG. Residues: CASSLVGYNE. The CDR3 in full is CASSLVGYNEQFF.